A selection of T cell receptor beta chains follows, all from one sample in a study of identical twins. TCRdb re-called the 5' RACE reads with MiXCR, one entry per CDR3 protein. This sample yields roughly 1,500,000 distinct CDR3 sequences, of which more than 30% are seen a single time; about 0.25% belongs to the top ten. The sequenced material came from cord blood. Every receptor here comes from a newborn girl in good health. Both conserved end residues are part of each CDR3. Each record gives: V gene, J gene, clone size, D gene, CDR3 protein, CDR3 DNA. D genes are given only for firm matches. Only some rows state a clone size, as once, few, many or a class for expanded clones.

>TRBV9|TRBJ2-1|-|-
CASSVRYNNEQFF
TGTGCCAGCAGCGTCAGATACAACAATGAGCAGTTCTTC
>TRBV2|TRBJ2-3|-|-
CASSEVGGPTDTQYF
TGTGCCAGCAGTGAGGTGGGGGGGCCCACAGATACGCAGTATTTT
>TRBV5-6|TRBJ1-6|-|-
CASSLETDHYNSPLHF
TGTGCCAGCAGCCTGGAGACGGACCATTATAATTCACCCCTCCACTTT
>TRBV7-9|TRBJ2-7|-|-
CASSLYREESYEQYF
TGTGCCAGCAGCTTATACAGGGAGGAATCCTACGAGCAGTACTTC
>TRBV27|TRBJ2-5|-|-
CASSLSGPNNEQYF
TGTGCCAGCAGTTTATCCGGACCCAACAATGAGCAGTACTTC
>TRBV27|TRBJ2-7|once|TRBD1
CASSLSPWDRGYGETPYF
TGTGCCAGCAGTTTATCCCCTTGGGACAGGGGGTATGGAGAGACCCCGTACTTC
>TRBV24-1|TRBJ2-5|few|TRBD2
CATSDQGLAGGGETQYF
TGTGCCACCAGTGATCAAGGACTAGCGGGAGGAGGAGAGACCCAGTACTTC
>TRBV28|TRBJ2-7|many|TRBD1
CASSSPTGKGISYEQYF
TGTGCCAGCAGTTCCCCGACAGGGAAAGGGATATCCTACGAGCAGTACTTC
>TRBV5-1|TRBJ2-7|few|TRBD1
CASRRWDRQSYEQYF
TGCGCCAGCCGACGATGGGACAGACAATCCTACGAGCAGTACTTC
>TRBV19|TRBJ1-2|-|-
CASSYLTGGVDGYTF
TGTGCCAGTAGTTACCTCACCGGGGGAGTTGATGGCTACACCTTC
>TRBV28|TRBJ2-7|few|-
CASSLWTAAYEQYF
TGTGCCAGCAGTTTGTGGACAGCAGCCTACGAGCAGTACTTC
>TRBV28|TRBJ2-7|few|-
CASSFEGDTYEQYF
TGTGCCAGCAGTTTCGAGGGGGACACCTACGAGCAGTACTTC
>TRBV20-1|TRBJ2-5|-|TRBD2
CSLRTSGRMYEQYF
TGCAGTCTGCGGACTAGCGGGAGGATGTATGAGCAGTACTTC
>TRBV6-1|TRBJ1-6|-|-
CASSELTGPNSPLHF
TGTGCCAGCAGTGAACTGACAGGCCCTAATTCACCCCTCCACTTT
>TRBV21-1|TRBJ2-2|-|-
CASSKIQAGELFF
TGTGCCAGCAGCAAAATCCAAGCCGGGGAGCTGTTTTTT
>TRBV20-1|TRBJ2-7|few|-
CSARDSRTTYEQYF
TGCAGTGCTAGAGATAGTCGGACTACCTACGAGCAGTACTTC
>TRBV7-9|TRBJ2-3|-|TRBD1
CASSQGQLTDTQYF
TGTGCCAGCAGCCAGGGACAGCTCACAGATACGCAGTATTTT
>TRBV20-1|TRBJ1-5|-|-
CSARVGGGYSNQPQHF
TGCAGTGCTAGAGTTGGGGGGGGATATAGCAATCAGCCCCAGCATTTT
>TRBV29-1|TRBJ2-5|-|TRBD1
CSVGERTGQETQYF
TGCAGCGTTGGAGAGAGGACAGGGCAAGAGACCCAGTACTTC
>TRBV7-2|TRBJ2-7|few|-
CASSLVGGLSYNEQYF
TGTGCCAGCAGCTTAGTGGGGGGTCTCTCCTACAATGAGCAGTACTTC
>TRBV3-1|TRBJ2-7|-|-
CASSQPPAINEQYF
TGTGCCAGCAGCCAACCCCCAGCGATCAATGAGCAGTACTTC
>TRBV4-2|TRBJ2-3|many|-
CASSQETASSWTDTQYF
TGTGCCAGCAGCCAAGAGACGGCTAGCTCCTGGACAGATACGCAGTATTTT
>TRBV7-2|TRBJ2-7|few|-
CASSLDHPSYEQYF
TGTGCCAGCAGCTTAGACCACCCTTCCTACGAGCAGTACTTC
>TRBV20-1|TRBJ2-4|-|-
CSARPTKNIQYF
TGCAGTGCTAGACCTACAAAAAACATTCAGTACTTC
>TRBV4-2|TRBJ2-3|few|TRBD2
CASSPDSGGRTDTQYF
TGTGCCAGCAGCCCAGATAGCGGGGGGCGCACAGATACGCAGTATTTT
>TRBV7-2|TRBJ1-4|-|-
CASSLDGGAELFF
TGTGCCAGCAGCTTGGATGGGGGGGCGGAACTGTTTTTT
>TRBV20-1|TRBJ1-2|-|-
CSAPAGYNYYGYTF
TGCAGTGCCCCGGCAGGGTATAATTACTATGGCTACACCTTC
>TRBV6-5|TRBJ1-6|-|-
CASSYSGRDSPPHF
TGTGCCAGCAGTTACTCAGGGAGGGATTCACCCCCCCACTTT
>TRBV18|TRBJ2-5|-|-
CASSPNHQETQYF
TGTGCCAGCTCACCAAACCATCAGGAGACCCAGTACTTC
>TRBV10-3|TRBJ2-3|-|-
CAVSERAAPPGTDTQYF
TGTGCCGTCAGTGAGCGAGCAGCGCCGCCAGGCACAGATACGCAGTATTTT